This TCR beta chain was observed in a study of human T cells and chemical hapten exposure. Study overall: The patients were mostly female; they had alopecia areata, totalis or universalis.

This clonotype was observed once. Time point described: patch test 3, about 24 weeks after DPC sensitization. Treatment noted: therapeutic diphenylcyclopropenone sensitization with weekly scalp DPC. TCRdb independently ran MiXCR on the RACE reads; one entry per CDR3 protein. In the table there are 97,000 or so distinct CDR3 sequences, roughly 27% of which are singletons. Germline CDR1 and CDR2: SQVTM and ANQGSEA. The length of the CDR3 is 14 residues. V was trimmed by 0 bases and J by 3 bases, leaving 8 bases between them. This chain links TRBV29-1 with TRBJ2-2, with D unresolved. Sequencing was performed on whole blood, taken in connection with sensitization to the hapten diphenylcyclopropenone (DPC). This TCR derives from a man aged 35-49 years with alopecia areata. Some clones in this sample may be carry-over from other donors' samples. CDR3 sequence (DNA): TGCAGCGTTGAAGATCCAGGTTACACCGGGGAGCTGTTTTTT. Its protein is CSVEDPGYTGELFF.